The source of this T cell receptor beta chain is a study of shared clonotypes between healthy human individuals. Study details: Per donor, CD8 memory used one plate, CD8 naive used two, CD4 memory used three and CD4 naive used three. Whole-study findings and limits: Relative to memory subsets, naive subsets generally showed larger estimated richness.

Worth noting for this clone: What it binds is unknown.

CDR1 is SQVTM, CDR2 ANQGSEA, per germline. The CDR3 loop spans 14 amino acids. Trimming removed 6 bases from V and 3 bases from J; junction bases left unmatched: 8. Assay used: immunoSEQ multiplex PCR; TCRdb lists only in-frame clones, some missing. The sample lists 2 million to 2.5 million clones; 85% to 95% were seen once. The chain couples TRBV29-1 to TRBJ2-7; 10 bases are shared with TRBD2. This receptor was taken from a man aged 18 to 30 in good health. Some clones in this sample may be carry-over from other donors' samples. The sequenced sample consisted of naive CD4+ T cells from PBMCs. Subset given: CD45RA+ positively selected. CDR3 nucleotides: TGCAGCGTCATTCCTTCTAGCGGGAGCTACGAGCAGTACTTC. Its translation: CSVIPSSGSYEQYF.